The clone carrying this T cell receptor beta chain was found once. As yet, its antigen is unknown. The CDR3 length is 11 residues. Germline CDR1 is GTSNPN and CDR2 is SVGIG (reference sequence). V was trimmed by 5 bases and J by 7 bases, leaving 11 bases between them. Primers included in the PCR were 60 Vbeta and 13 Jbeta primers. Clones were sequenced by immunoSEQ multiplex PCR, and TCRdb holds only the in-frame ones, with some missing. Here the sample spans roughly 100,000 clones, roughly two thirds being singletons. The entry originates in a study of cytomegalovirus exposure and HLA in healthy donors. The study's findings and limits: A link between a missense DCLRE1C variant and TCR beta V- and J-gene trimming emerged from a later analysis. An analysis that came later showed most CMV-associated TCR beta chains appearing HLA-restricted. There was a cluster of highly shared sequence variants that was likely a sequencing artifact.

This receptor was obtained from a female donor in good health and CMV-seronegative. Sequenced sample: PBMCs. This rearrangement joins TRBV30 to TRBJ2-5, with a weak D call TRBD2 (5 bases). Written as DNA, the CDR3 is TGTGCCTGGGGAGGCAGCGGGACCCAGTACTTC. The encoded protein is CAWGGSGTQYF.